This T cell receptor (beta chain) was captured by sequencing in a study of blood T cells in healthy people across ages. General study findings and limits: Comparison with aged donors showed that long-lived donors had more naive CD4+ cells and higher diversity.

Together with a sample-barcoded 5' primer, a J-beta primer mix was included in a second PCR lasting roughly 6 to 12 cycles. Through a template-switch adaptor with 12 random nucleotides, each cDNA molecule received a tag. MiXCR, run by TCRdb on the 5' RACE reads, gives a single entry per CDR3 protein. Here the sample spans 750,000 to 950,000 distinct CDR3 sequences, more than 25% being singletons. Extraction of total RNA produced a minimum of 5.5 micrograms from each sample. In regard to this clonotype: Antigen: not known.

CDR1 and CDR2 from the germline V gene are SNHLY and FYNNEI. V lost 7 bases and J 6 bases, leaving 10 bases between the germline ends. This CDR3 region has 11 residues. The same sample was also used in a study of T cells of mothers and their children. From that report: About 6 children and their three healthy Caucasian mothers were the donors.

The receptor was derived from a boy aged 5 to 17 in good health. The sample taken for sequencing was blood. The chain is built from TRBV2 and TRBJ2-7, with a tentative D call TRBD1 (6 bases). The CDR3 region has the DNA TGTGCCAGCACGGGCAGGGGCGAGCAGTACTTC. It specifies CASTGRGEQYF.